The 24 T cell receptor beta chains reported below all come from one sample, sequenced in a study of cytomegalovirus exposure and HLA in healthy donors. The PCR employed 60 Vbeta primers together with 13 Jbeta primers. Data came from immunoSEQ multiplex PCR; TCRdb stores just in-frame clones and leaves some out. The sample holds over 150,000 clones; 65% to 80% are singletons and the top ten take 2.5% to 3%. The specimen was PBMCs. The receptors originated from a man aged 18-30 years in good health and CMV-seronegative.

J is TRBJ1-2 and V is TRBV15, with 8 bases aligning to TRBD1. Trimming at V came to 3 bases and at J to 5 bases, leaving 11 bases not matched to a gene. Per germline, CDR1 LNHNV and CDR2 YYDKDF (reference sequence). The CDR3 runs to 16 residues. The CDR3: CATSRGTGPDWYGYTF. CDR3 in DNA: TGTGCCACCAGCAGGGGGACAGGCCCCGATTGGTATGGCTACACCTTC.

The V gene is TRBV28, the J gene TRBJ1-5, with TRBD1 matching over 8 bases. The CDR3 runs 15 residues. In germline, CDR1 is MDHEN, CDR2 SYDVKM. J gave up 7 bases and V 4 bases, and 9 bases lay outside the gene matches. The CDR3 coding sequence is TGTGCCAGCAGTTCCCCCCAGGGGGCACGGCAGCCCCAGCATTTT. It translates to CASSSPQGARQPQHF.

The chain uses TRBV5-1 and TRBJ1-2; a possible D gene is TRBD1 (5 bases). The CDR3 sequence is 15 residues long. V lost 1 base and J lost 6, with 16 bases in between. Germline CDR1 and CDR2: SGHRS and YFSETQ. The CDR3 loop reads CASSLTKAGSDGYTF. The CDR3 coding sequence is TGCGCCAGCAGCTTGACTAAAGCAGGGTCGGATGGCTACACCTTC.

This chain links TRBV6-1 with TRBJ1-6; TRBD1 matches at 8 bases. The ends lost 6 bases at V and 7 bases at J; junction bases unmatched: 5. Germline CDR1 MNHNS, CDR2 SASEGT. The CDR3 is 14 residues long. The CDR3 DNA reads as TGTGCCAGCAGGCCGACAGGGGAAAATTCACCCCTCCACTTT. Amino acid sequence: CASRPTGENSPLHF.

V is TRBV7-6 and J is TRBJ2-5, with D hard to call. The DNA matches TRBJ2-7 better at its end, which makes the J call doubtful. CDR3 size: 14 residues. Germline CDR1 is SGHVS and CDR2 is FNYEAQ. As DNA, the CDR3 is TGTGCCAGCAGCTTAGATTACAGCAACAACGAGCAGTACTTC. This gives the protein CASSLDYSNNEQYF.

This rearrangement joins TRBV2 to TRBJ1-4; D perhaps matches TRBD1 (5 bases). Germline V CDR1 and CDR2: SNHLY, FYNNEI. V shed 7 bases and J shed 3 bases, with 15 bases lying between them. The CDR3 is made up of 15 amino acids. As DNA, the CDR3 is TGTGCCAGCATTCTTCAGGGCGGCCCTAATGAAAAACTGTTTTTT. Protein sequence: CASILQGGPNEKLFF.

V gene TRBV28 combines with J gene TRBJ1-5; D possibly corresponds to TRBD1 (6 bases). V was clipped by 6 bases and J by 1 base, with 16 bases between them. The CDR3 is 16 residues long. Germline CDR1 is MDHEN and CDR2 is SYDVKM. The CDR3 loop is CASSPAARGSNQPQHF. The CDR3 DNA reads TGTGCCAGCAGCCCTGCCGCGAGGGGGAGCAATCAGCCCCAGCATTTT.

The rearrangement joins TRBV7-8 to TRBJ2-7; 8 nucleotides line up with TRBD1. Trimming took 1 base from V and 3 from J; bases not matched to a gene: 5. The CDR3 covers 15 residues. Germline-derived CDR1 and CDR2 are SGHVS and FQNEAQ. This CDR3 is CASSLVDRESYEQYF. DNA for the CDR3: TGTGCCAGCAGCTTAGTGGACAGGGAGAGCTACGAGCAGTACTTC.

CDR3: CAIGGTPGTDTQYF. DNA of the CDR3: TGTGCCATCGGGGGGACTCCTGGGACAGATACGCAGTATTTT. This chain connects TRBV10-3 to TRBJ2-3; weak D call: TRBD2 (6 bases). With 8 bases removed from V and 3 bases from J, the gap between germline ends came to 15 bases. Germline values: CDR1 ENHRY, CDR2 SYGVKD. The CDR3 length is 14 residues.

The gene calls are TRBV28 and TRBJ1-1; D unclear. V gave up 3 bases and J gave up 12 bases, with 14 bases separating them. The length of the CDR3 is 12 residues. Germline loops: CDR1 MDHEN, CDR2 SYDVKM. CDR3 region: CASSFQAAGTFF. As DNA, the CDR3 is TGTGCCAGCAGTTTCCAAGCCGCAGGTACTTTCTTT. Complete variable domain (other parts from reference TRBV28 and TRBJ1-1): DVKVTQSSRYLVKRTGEKVFLECVQDMDHENMFWYRQDPGLGLRLIYFSYDVKMKEKGDIPEGYSVSREKKERFSLILESASTNQTSMYLCASSFQAAGTFFGQGTRLTVV.

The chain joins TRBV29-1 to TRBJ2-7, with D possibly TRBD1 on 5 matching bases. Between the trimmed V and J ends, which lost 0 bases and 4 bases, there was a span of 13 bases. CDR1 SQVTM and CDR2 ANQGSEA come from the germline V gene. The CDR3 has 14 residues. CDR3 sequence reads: CSVEDQGPRYEQYF. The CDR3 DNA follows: TGCAGCGTTGAAGATCAGGGTCCTCGTTACGAGCAGTACTTC.

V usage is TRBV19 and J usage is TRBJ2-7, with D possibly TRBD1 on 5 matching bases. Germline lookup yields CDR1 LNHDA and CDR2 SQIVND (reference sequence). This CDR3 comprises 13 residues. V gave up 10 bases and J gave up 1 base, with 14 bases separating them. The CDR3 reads CATRQLPSYEQYF. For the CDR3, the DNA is TGTGCCACCCGACAGTTACCATCCTACGAGCAGTACTTC.

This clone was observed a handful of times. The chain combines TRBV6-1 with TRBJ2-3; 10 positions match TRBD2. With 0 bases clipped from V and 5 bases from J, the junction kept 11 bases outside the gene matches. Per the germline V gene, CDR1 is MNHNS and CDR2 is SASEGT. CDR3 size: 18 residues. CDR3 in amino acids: CASSEALAGVKGQDTQYF. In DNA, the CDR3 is TGTGCCAGCAGTGAAGCTCTAGCGGGGGTAAAAGGGCAAGATACGCAGTATTTT.

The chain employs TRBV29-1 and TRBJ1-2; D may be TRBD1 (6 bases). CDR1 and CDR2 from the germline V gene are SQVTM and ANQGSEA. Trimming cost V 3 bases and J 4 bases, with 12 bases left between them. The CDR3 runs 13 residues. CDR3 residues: CSVEDSRGYGYTF. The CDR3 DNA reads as TGCAGCGTTGAGGACAGCCGGGGCTATGGCTACACCTTC.

This chain's CDR3 is CASSPTAGTQYF. As DNA, the CDR3 is TGTGCCAGTAGCCCAACTGCAGGGACCCAGTACTTC. This chain joins TRBV19 and TRBJ2-5; D is unresolved. CDR1 and CDR2 from the germline V gene are LNHDA and SQIVND (reference sequence). V lost 6 bases, J lost 7 bases, and 12 bases lay in between. The CDR3 runs to 12 residues.

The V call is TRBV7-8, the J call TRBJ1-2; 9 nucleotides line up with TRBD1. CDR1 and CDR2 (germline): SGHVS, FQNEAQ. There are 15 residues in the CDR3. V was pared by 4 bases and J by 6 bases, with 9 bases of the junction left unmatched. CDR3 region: CASSSAGTGGNGYTF. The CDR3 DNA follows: TGTGCCAGCAGCTCAGCAGGTACAGGGGGCAATGGCTACACCTTC. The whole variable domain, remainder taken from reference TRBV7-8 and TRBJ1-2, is GAGVSQSPRYKVAKRGQDVALRCDPISGHVSLFWYQQALGQGPEFLTYFQNEAQLDKSGLPSDRFFAERPEGSVSTLKIQRTQQEDSAVYLCASSSAGTGGNGYTFGSGTRLTVV.

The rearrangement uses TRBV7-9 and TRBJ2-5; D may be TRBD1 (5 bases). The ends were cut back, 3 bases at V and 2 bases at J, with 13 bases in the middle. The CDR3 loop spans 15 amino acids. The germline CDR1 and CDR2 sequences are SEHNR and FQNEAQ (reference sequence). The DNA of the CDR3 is TGTGCCAGCAGCTTGGCAGGGATGGGGCAAGAGACCCAGTACTTC. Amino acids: CASSLAGMGQETQYF.

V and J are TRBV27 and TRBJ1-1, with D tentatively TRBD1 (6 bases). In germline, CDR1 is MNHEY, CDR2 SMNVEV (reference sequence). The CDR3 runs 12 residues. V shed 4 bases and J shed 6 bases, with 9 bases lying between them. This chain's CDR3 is CASSSTGSEAFF. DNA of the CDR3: TGTGCCAGCAGTTCGACAGGTTCTGAAGCTTTCTTT.

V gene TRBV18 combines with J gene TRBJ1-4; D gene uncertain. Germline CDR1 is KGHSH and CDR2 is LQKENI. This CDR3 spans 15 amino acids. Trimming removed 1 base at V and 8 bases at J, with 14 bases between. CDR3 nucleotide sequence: TGTGCCAGCTCACCACGAACGGGGAGTGGGGAAAAACTGTTTTTT. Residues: CASSPRTGSGEKLFF.

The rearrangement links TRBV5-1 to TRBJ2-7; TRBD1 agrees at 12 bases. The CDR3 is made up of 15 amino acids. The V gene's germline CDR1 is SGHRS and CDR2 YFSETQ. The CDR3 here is CASSLGTGGSYEQHV. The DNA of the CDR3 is TGCGCCAGCAGCTTAGGGACAGGGGGCTCCTACGAGCAGCACGTC.

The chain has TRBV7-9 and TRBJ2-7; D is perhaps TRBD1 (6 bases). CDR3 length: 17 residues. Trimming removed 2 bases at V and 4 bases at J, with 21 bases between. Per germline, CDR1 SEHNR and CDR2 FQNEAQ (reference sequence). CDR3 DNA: TGTGCCAGCAGCTTAACGCTATCAACCACAGGGTCTTACGAGCAGTACTTC. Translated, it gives CASSLTLSTTGSYEQYF.

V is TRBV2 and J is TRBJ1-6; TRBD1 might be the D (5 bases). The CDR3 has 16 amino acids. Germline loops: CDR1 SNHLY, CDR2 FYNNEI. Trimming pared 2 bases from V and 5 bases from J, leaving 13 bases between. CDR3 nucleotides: TGTGCCAGCAGTGAATGGAGGGACGGGAATAATTCACCCCTCCACTTT. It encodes CASSEWRDGNNSPLHF. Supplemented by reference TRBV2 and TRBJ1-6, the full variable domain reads EPEVTQTPSHQVTQMGQEVILRCVPISNHLYFYWYRQILGQKVEFLVSFYNNEISEKSEIFDDQFSVERPDGSNFTLKIRSTKLEDSAMYFCASSEWRDGNNSPLHFGNGTRLTVT.

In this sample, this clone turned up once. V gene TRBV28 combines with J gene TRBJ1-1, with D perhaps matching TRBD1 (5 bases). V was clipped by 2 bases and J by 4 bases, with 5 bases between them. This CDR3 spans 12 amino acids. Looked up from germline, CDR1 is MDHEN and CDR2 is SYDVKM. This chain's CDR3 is CASSLQGTEAFF. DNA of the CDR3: TGTGCCAGCAGTTTACAGGGCACTGAAGCTTTCTTT.

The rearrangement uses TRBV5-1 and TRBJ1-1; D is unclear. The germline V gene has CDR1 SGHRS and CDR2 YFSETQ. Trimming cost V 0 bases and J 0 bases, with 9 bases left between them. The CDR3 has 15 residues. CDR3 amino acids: CASSLGAGMNTEAFF. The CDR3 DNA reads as TGCGCCAGCAGCTTGGGGGCAGGAATGAACACTGAAGCTTTCTTT.